This T cell receptor beta chain was profiled in a study of T cell responses to AZD1222 COVID-19 vaccine. The CDR3 spans 14 residues. The V end was cut by 7 bases, the J end by 12 bases, with 21 bases between. CDR1 and CDR2 (germline): SGHAT, FQNNGV. Study-wide points: Sampling captured repertoires only after the peak T cell response. Of the AZD1222 recipients, only 5 or 6 were seropositive at baseline. Clonal diversity was possibly underestimated, and white British individuals and females predominated among donors.

As concerns this clone: Its antigen is as yet unknown.

TCRdb's table, derived via immunoSEQ multiplex PCR, lists solely in-frame clones and lacks some. The sample has more than 100,000 clones, 85% seen once. The sample consisted of peripheral blood, taken 28 days after the second dose of the MenACWY control vaccine. The V gene is TRBV11-2, the J gene TRBJ1-4; a weak D match, TRBD1 (5 bases). This receptor was identified in an adult who received the MenACWY meningococcal vaccine as a control. CDR3: CASTKGYRPGELFF. The CDR3 coding sequence is TGTGCCAGCACTAAAGGGTACAGGCCTGGGGAACTGTTTTTT.